Given below is one T cell receptor (beta chain) in context. The source of the sample is a study of blood T cell repertoires in COVID-19. As for the study in general: Some COVID-19 samples were acute and others convalescent; all came from the United States, Italy and Spain. Sources were T cells, B-cell-depleted T cells, or PBMCs; the material itself was cDNA or gDNA.

Sequencing was performed with immunoSEQ multiplex PCR; in TCRdb, only in-frame clones are kept and a portion is missing. Altogether a few hundred thousand clones are present, 65% to 90% being singletons, with the ten largest covering about 4.6%. The receptor comes from a woman aged 25 to 39 who had been exposed to COVID-19. The sequenced sample consisted of PBMCs or T cells enriched from blood (not recorded which).

DNA of the CDR3: TGTGCCAGCAGCCAGTTTTTCGAGACAGGGGGCTCCGAGCAGTACTTC. Translated, it gives CASSQFFETGGSEQYF. This chain joins TRBV3-1 (or the pseudogene TRBV3-2) and TRBJ2-7; 10 bases are shared with TRBD1. The CDR3 is 16 amino acids. V dropped 3 bases and J dropped 6; count of bases not matched to a gene: 11. Per the germline V gene, CDR1 is LGHDT and CDR2 is YNNKEL (reference sequence).